A single sample is the source of the 29 T cell receptor beta chains below, sequenced in a study of CD8 T cells in ankylosing spondylitis. TCRdb recomputed calls from the 5' RACE reads with MiXCR, one row per CDR3 protein. Of about 340,000 distinct CDR3 sequences listed, about 15% are singletons. Sequenced: blood, either unsorted or a sorted T cell fraction (not recorded which). All receptors come from a male donor with ankylosing spondylitis or in good health (not recorded which).

In DNA form, the CDR3 reads TGTGCCACCAGCAGCCGGGACAGGGCCCGAAACATTCAGTACTTC. This codes for CATSSRDRARNIQYF. The chain uses TRBV15 and TRBJ2-4; 9 nucleotides match TRBD1. With 3 bases clipped from V and 6 bases from J, the junction kept 6 bases outside the gene matches. Germline lookup yields CDR1 LNHNV and CDR2 YYDKDF (reference sequence). This CDR3 is 15 amino acids long.

CDR3: CSASRYRGEETQYF. In DNA, the CDR3 is TGCAGTGCTAGCCGCTACAGGGGGGAAGAGACCCAGTACTTC. This sequence joins TRBV20-1 and TRBJ2-5, with 8 bases lining up with TRBD1. The germline gives CDR1 DFQATT, CDR2 SNEGSKA (reference sequence). The ends lost 3 bases at V and 3 bases at J; junction bases unmatched: 6. CDR3 length equals 14 residues.

The chain carries TRBV29-1 and TRBJ2-1, with 11 bases aligning to TRBD2. V was clipped by 3 bases and J by 0 bases; unmatched bases: 10. The CDR3 covers 18 residues. Per germline, CDR1 SQVTM and CDR2 ANQGSEA. CDR3 residues: CSVDRLAGGPSSYNEQFF. DNA for the CDR3: TGCAGCGTTGATAGGCTAGCGGGAGGTCCCAGCTCCTACAATGAGCAGTTCTTC.

The sample holds many counts of this clonotype. This chain uses TRBV10-1 with TRBJ2-1; tentative D call: TRBD2 (6 bases). Trimming stripped 3 bases from V and 0 bases from J, with 12 bases between. The CDR3 is 16 residues long. CDR1 is WNHNN, CDR2 SYGVQD, per germline (reference sequence). CDR3: CASSDRLGSSYNEQFF. The CDR3 DNA sequence: TGCGCCAGCAGTGACCGACTAGGGAGCTCCTACAATGAGCAGTTCTTC.

The gene calls are TRBV7-2 and TRBJ2-3; 8 bases map to TRBD2. The CDR3 runs to 15 residues. Germline V gene lookup returns CDR1 SGHTA and CDR2 FQGNSA. V gave up 6 bases and J gave up 4 bases; unmatched junction bases: 9. CDR3 nucleotide sequence: TGTGCCAGCAGTCTCGGACTAGCAAGCTCAGATACGCAGTATTTT. This gives the protein CASSLGLASSDTQYF.

This clonotype occurred a few times. The gene calls are TRBV2 and TRBJ1-1, with D possibly TRBD1 on 6 matching bases. The germline V and J ends were trimmed by 4 bases and 4 bases, with 10 bases remaining between them. Per germline, CDR1 SNHLY and CDR2 FYNNEI. This CDR3 is built from 13 residues. The CDR3 loop reads CASSVTGTTEAFF. In DNA, the CDR3 is TGTGCCAGCAGTGTCACAGGGACCACTGAAGCTTTCTTT.

This clonotype appeared a few times. This rearrangement joins TRBV20-1 to TRBJ1-1, with no clear D. V lost 3 bases and J 6 bases, leaving 11 bases between the germline ends. Germline lookup yields CDR1 DFQATT and CDR2 SNEGSKA (reference sequence). This CDR3 contains 12 residues. Here the CDR3 reads CSASERAAEAFF. The CDR3 coding sequence is TGCAGTGCTAGTGAGCGGGCGGCTGAAGCTTTCTTT.

This clonotype was picked up a small number of times. The V and J genes are TRBV12-3 or TRBV12-4 and TRBJ2-7, with D perhaps assigned TRBD1 or TRBD2 (5 bases each). CDR3 length equals 15 residues. The V gene lost 3 bases and the J gene lost 4 bases, with 16 bases spanning the gap. In DNA, the CDR3 is TGTGCCAGCAGTTTCCGGGGCGGATTATCGTACGAGCAGTACTTC. This codes for CASSFRGGLSYEQYF.

The sample holds a few counts of this clonotype. The V call is TRBV27, the J call TRBJ2-3; D remains ambiguous. The CDR3 sequence is 13 residues long. Trimming took off 6 bases at V and 1 base at J, with 8 bases between the two ends. The germline V gene encodes CDR1 MNHEY and CDR2 SMNVEV (reference sequence). This CDR3 reads CASRVQGTDTQYF. For the CDR3, the DNA is TGTGCCAGCAGGGTGCAGGGCACAGATACGCAGTATTTT.

This clonotype was found many times. The chain's CDR3 is CASSSYVPDTQYF. The CDR3 DNA sequence: TGCGCCAGCAGCTCCTATGTACCCGATACGCAGTATTTT. V and J are TRBV5-1 and TRBJ2-3; no reliable D call. CDR3 size: 13 residues. The V end was cut by 3 bases, the J end by 6 bases, with 11 bases between. CDR1 and CDR2 (germline): SGHRS, YFSETQ.

This clonotype was detected only a few times. The chain is built from TRBV5-1 and TRBJ2-3, with TRBD1 matching over 9 bases. Germline lookup yields CDR1 SGHRS and CDR2 YFSETQ. The CDR3 consists of 16 residues. V lost 3 bases to trimming and J lost 3 bases; unmatched junction nucleotides: 8. The CDR3 DNA sequence: TGCGCCAGCAGCTGGGGACAGGGCCGAAGGACAGATACGCAGTATTTT. Residues: CASSWGQGRRTDTQYF.

This clonotype appeared a few times. The chain combines TRBV6-2 or TRBV6-3 with TRBJ1-5, with 7 bases lining up with TRBD1. Germline CDR1 is MNHEY and CDR2 is SVGEGT. There are 15 residues in the CDR3. V trimming: 6 bases; J trimming: 6 bases; junction bases outside the gene matches: 11. The CDR3: CASSTTGELGQPQHF. CDR3 DNA: TGTGCCAGCAGCACCACAGGGGAGTTAGGTCAGCCCCAGCATTTT.

Only a few counts were recorded for this clonotype. The chain has TRBV29-1 and TRBJ2-1; the D gene is possibly TRBD2 (6 bases). V dropped 6 bases and J dropped 4 bases, with 19 bases sitting between them. CDR1 SQVTM and CDR2 ANQGSEA come from the germline V gene. The CDR3 totals 15 residues. The chain's CDR3 is CSVGSGLALYNEQFF. DNA of the CDR3: TGCAGCGTAGGATCGGGACTCGCCTTATACAATGAGCAGTTCTTC.

The J gene is TRBJ2-1, the V gene TRBV29-1, with no clear D. This CDR3 contains 14 residues. The germline V gene encodes CDR1 SQVTM and CDR2 ANQGSEA. Trimming took off 6 bases at V and 9 bases at J, with 21 bases between the two ends. Written as DNA, the CDR3 is TGCAGCGTCGGCGAGAACAGATCACTGGGTGAGCAGTTCTTC. Protein product: CSVGENRSLGEQFF.

This clonotype was seen only a few times. The chain carries TRBV29-1 and TRBJ1-1; D is unclear. V was trimmed by 1 base and J by 0 bases, leaving 9 bases between them. CDR3 length: 14 residues. CDR1 is SQVTM and CDR2 is ANQGSEA in the germline V gene. CDR3 bases: TGCAGCGTTGAAGGTTCGCGGATGAACACTGAAGCTTTCTTT. It yields the protein CSVEGSRMNTEAFF.

This clonotype was counted many times. This sequence joins TRBV7-9 and TRBJ2-7; a weak D match, TRBD1 (6 bases). Trimming cost V 2 bases and J 6 bases, with 8 bases left between them. Per germline, CDR1 SEHNR and CDR2 FQNEAQ (reference sequence). The CDR3 spans 12 residues. CDR3: CASSLTGLEQYF. CDR3 nucleotides: TGTGCCAGCAGCTTAACAGGGCTCGAGCAGTACTTC.

There are a few counts of this clonotype. The chain combines TRBV4-1 with TRBJ2-5; 8 bases line up with TRBD1. The germline gives CDR1 MGHRA, CDR2 YSYEKL. V shed 1 base, J shed 3 bases, and the junction held 10 bases outside the gene matches. CDR3 length: 17 amino acids. DNA for the CDR3: TGCGCCAGCAGCCAAGGCGAGATTGGACAGGGTGAAGAGACCCAGTACTTC. This translates into CASSQGEIGQGEETQYF.

The CDR3 bases are TGTGCCAGCAGCGCCCTGGGACAGGGCTTCGGCTACACCTTC. Residues: CASSALGQGFGYTF. V usage is TRBV9 and J usage is TRBJ1-2; TRBD1 agrees at 9 bases. The germline gives CDR1 SGDLS, CDR2 YYNGEE. V lost 3 bases, J lost 8 bases, and 8 bases stayed unmatched. The CDR3 is 14 residues long. The full variable domain, with the rest looked up from reference TRBV9 and TRBJ1-2, is DSGVTQTPKHLITATGQRVTLRCSPRSGDLSVYWYQQSLDQGLQFLIQYYNGEERAKGNILERFSAQQFPDLHSELNLSSLELGDSALYFCASSALGQGFGYTFGSGTRLTVV.

The rearrangement joins TRBV5-1 to TRBJ2-1; 10 bases are shared with TRBD2. V gave up 4 bases and J gave up 5 bases; unmatched junction bases: 9. The V gene's germline CDR1 is SGHRS and CDR2 YFSETQ. The CDR3 covers 16 residues. The CDR3, as DNA: TGCGCCAGCAGCCCTTGGACTAGCGGTCCCGACAATGAGCAGTTCTTC. Encoded protein: CASSPWTSGPDNEQFF.

The J gene is TRBJ2-7, the V gene TRBV12-3 or TRBV12-4; D perhaps matches TRBD2 (6 bases). V dropped 6 bases and J dropped 2 bases, with 17 bases sitting between them. The CDR3 extends over 15 amino acids. CDR3 coding DNA: TGTGCCAGCAGCCGGCCGGGGGAGTATGCCTACGAGCAGTACTTC. Protein sequence: CASSRPGEYAYEQYF.

Ten or more counts support this clonotype. This chain joins TRBV7-8 and TRBJ2-3; a possible D gene is TRBD1 (5 bases). The CDR3 has 18 amino acids. The germline gives CDR1 SGHVS, CDR2 FQNEAQ. V was trimmed by 3 bases and J by 5 bases, leaving 24 bases between them. The CDR3 DNA sequence: TGTGCCAGCAGCTTCCCCGCCGGCCAGGGCGTAGTGGAAGATACGCAGTATTTT. Translation: CASSFPAGQGVVEDTQYF.

The V and J genes are TRBV27 and TRBJ1-1, with TRBD1 identical over 8 bases. Unmatched junction bases numbered 11, after V lost 5 bases and J lost 0 bases. Per germline, CDR1 MNHEY and CDR2 SMNVEV (reference sequence). This CDR3 has 17 amino acids. The CDR3 region has the DNA TGTGCCAGCAGTCCCTCCCGACAGGGGAGTATGAACACTGAAGCTTTCTTT. This encodes CASSPSRQGSMNTEAFF.

The V and J genes are TRBV5-1 and TRBJ2-7; 7 bases agree with TRBD1. J gave up 0 bases and V 4 bases, and 7 bases lay outside the gene matches. The CDR3 is 15 residues long. CDR1 is SGHRS and CDR2 is YFSETQ in the germline V gene. The chain's CDR3 is CASSPRTGFSYEQYF. The CDR3 coding sequence is TGCGCCAGCAGCCCACGGACAGGATTCTCCTACGAGCAGTACTTC.

This clonotype occurred a few times. V gene TRBV4-1 combines with J gene TRBJ2-5, with 14 bases that match TRBD2. The germline V gene has CDR1 MGHRA and CDR2 YSYEKL. The V gene end was trimmed by 4 bases and the J gene end by 5 bases; junction bases not matched to a gene: 12. The CDR3 consists of 18 residues. CDR3 in amino acids: CASSPGLAGDGRKETQYF. The CDR3 DNA reads TGCGCCAGCAGCCCGGGACTAGCGGGAGACGGACGCAAGGAGACCCAGTACTTC.

This clonotype has more than one count but fewer than ten. The genes are TRBV5-1 and TRBJ2-1; D is perhaps TRBD1 (7 bases). The germline V gene encodes CDR1 SGHRS and CDR2 YFSETQ. V gave up 2 bases and J gave up 9 bases, with 12 bases separating them. CDR3 length: 13 residues. The CDR3 sequence is CASSFWQGGEQFF. As DNA, the CDR3 is TGCGCCAGCAGCTTCTGGCAGGGGGGTGAGCAGTTCTTC.

This clonotype occurred many times. This chain connects TRBV3-1 to TRBJ1-1, with a weak D call TRBD1 (6 bases). V was clipped by 4 bases and J by 6 bases, with 18 bases between them. The germline V gene has CDR1 LGHDT and CDR2 YNNKEL (reference sequence). This CDR3 is built from 15 residues. The CDR3 DNA sequence: TGTGCCAGCAGCCGCCGAGGGGGGGGTTTATCTGAAGCTTTCTTT. Amino acid sequence: CASSRRGGGLSEAFF.

This clonotype was observed at least ten times. The V call is TRBV5-1, the J call TRBJ2-5; 10 nucleotides line up with TRBD2. The CDR3 has 16 amino acids. Germline V CDR1 and CDR2: SGHRS, YFSETQ. J was trimmed by 4 bases and V by 0 bases; bases with no gene match: 6. CDR3 residues: CASSLDLAGEGETQYF. The CDR3 DNA reads as TGCGCCAGCAGCTTGGATCTAGCGGGAGAAGGAGAGACCCAGTACTTC.

The V and J genes are TRBV5-6 and TRBJ2-2; D is possibly TRBD1 or TRBD2 (5 bases each). With 3 bases removed from V and 7 bases from J, the gap between germline ends came to 13 bases. The V gene's germline CDR1 is SGHDT and CDR2 YYEEEE. This CDR3 contains 14 residues. The CDR3 sequence is CASSWGRPIGELFF. The CDR3 DNA sequence: TGTGCCAGCAGCTGGGGACGGCCGATCGGGGAGCTGTTTTTT.

In this sample, this clonotype turned up a few times. The chain links TRBV11-2 to TRBJ2-1, with TRBD2 identical over 9 bases. This CDR3 has 18 amino acids. Looked up from germline, CDR1 is SGHAT and CDR2 is FQNNGV. J gave up 5 bases and V 4 bases, and 15 bases lay outside the gene matches. The CDR3 bases are TGTGCCAGCAGCTCCAGGGGGGGTAAAGCGGGAGGACACAATGAGCAGTTCTTC. Protein: CASSSRGGKAGGHNEQFF.